This T cell receptor (beta chain) was captured by sequencing in a study of OX40 agonist ivuxolimab in advanced cancers. In the study overall: Ivuxolimab was a fully human IgG2 agonistic monoclonal antibody targeting the costimulatory receptor OX40 (CD134). Intravenous ivuxolimab was administered to patients every 2 weeks at six dose levels: 0.01, 0.1, 0.3, 1.5, 3 and 10 mg/kg. Among the approximately 50 dose-escalation patients, around 19 had hepatocellular carcinoma, approximately 15 melanoma, 9 renal cell carcinoma and 9 head and neck cancer. The dose-escalation cohort was roughly 80% male with a mean age of approximately 59 years, ranging from about 20 to 80. Prior anti-PD-1, anti-PD-L1 or anti-CTLA-4 therapy was permitted, and checkpoint inhibitors had been received by approximately 39% of dose-escalation patients. Partial responses were achieved by three dose-escalation patients, of whom one had hepatocellular carcinoma and two had cutaneous melanoma. Peripheral TCRbeta sequencing was intended to test whether TCR sequence diversity was altered and clonal T-cell expansion was caused by ivuxolimab. The paper covers the monotherapy dose-escalation part of the phase I ivuxolimab trial, which included N of about 51 patients. Overall study outcomes, separate from this receptor: At doses from 0.1 to 3.0 mg/kg, clonal expansion was seen in both CD4+ and CD8+ blood T cells between baseline and week 6. The antigen specificity of the clonally expanded peripheral T cells was not determined. After ivuxolimab, CD8+ T cells had more expanded clones than CD4+ T cells on average. In the 0.1-3.0 mg/kg groups, partial responders had among the lowest normalized peripheral clonal expansion, particularly in CD8+ T cells. Low levels of normalized T-cell clonal expansion were also shown by some nonresponding patients.

Note on this clone: It has no known antigen specificity. Base qualities are not provided; no much larger clone lies one nucleotide away.

The germline V gene (reference sequence) yields SEHNR for CDR1 and FQNEAQ for CDR2. The CDR3 measures 13 amino acids from cysteine to phenylalanine. Only the CDR3 region is kept as DNA, spanning 39 bases read in frame from base 1. Relative to germline, V is 5 bases shorter and J is 7 bases shorter, with 14 bases between their ends. Genomic DNA was extracted from sorted cells for sequencing of the TCRbeta CDR3 region. TCRbeta CDR3 regions were sequenced using the immunoSEQ Assay. The source is immuneACCESS, and TCRdb retained only in-frame sequences with V and J called. Part of the clones is not carried over; for the studies checked, unresolved V genes explain less than half of this, and the remainder is unexplained. The sample data list about 38,000 clones, and roughly 90% of these were observed just once. The top ten clonotypes cover less than 9.5% of the sample. Patients with a history of autoimmune disease or receiving systemic immunosuppression were excluded from the trial. In every dose cohort, peripheral blood was drawn for TCR sequencing at baseline, cycle 4 day 1, and cycle 7 day 1. Samples came from an open-label, multicenter, first-in-human phase I dose-escalation trial of ivuxolimab. Adults with locally advanced or metastatic melanoma, renal cell, hepatocellular, or head and neck squamous cell carcinoma were enrolled in the trial. Before TCR sequencing, CD4+ T cells and CD8+ T cells were sorted from peripheral blood as separate populations.

Material: CD4+ or CD8+ T cells sorted from blood, obtained in a trial of the OX40 agonist ivuxolimab. The chain is made from TRBV7-9 and TRBJ1-2; the D gene assignment is ambiguous. The TCR sequence derives from an adult with an advanced solid tumor such as melanoma, head and neck, liver or kidney cancer. The DNA sequence reads TGTGCCAGCAGCCCAATCTTGACGGGTGGCTACACCTTC. Translated, this gives CASSPILTGGYTF.